This TCR beta chain emerged from a study of CD8 T cells in ankylosing spondylitis. Points from the study as a whole: A TCR beta motif of eight highly homologous variants appeared characteristic of ankylosing spondylitis blood.

The CDR3 is 16 amino acids. Germline assignment: CDR1 PRHDT and CDR2 FYEKMQ (reference sequence). V shed 1 base and J shed 0 bases, with 9 bases lying between them. This clonotype was observed a few times. What it binds is not known. TCRdb re-called the 5' RACE reads through MiXCR, storing one row per CDR3 protein. This table holds 500,000 to 550,000 distinct CDR3 sequences, 12% found once. This chain uses TRBV13 with TRBJ2-2; D gene ambiguous. This TCR came from a male donor with ankylosing spondylitis. Sequencing was performed on blood, either unsorted or a sorted T cell fraction (not recorded which). CDR3 sequence: CASSLERFANTGELFF. CDR3 sequence (DNA): TGTGCCAGCAGCTTAGAAAGGTTCGCGAACACCGGGGAGCTGTTTTTT.